This T cell receptor (beta chain) was captured in a study of blood T cell repertoires in COVID-19. Across the whole study: There were acute and convalescent COVID-19 samples, and they came from the United States, Italy and Spain. The analysed material was cDNA or gDNA that came from T cells, B-cell-depleted T cells, or PBMCs.

Followed over time, Seattle patients had been enrolled while infection was active. V shed 3 bases and J 3 bases; nucleotides not matched to a gene: 7. This CDR3 is built from 15 residues. Germline V gene lookup returns CDR1 WSHSY and CDR2 SAAADI. Original methodology: The authors estimated nucleated cell counts from reference gene primer amplification. Clones were sequenced by immunoSEQ multiplex PCR, and TCRdb holds only the in-frame ones, with some missing. V, J and clone size reflect that table, while D and trimming were determined from the DNA. The table shows roughly 480,000 clones, with roughly 87% occurring only once. This clone appeared a single time.

The sequence derives from a man aged 18 to 29 with COVID-19, enrolled during active disease. The specimen sequenced was peripheral blood. V usage is TRBV10-2 and J usage is TRBJ2-7, with 8 bases identical to TRBD1. This CDR3 reads CASSEPGQAIYEQYF. The CDR3 nucleotides are TGCGCCAGCAGTGAACCGGGACAGGCGATCTACGAGCAGTACTTC.